Presented here are 30 T cell receptor beta chains from one specimen sequenced in a study of early T cells in non-severe SARS-CoV-2 infection. TCRdb passed the 5' RACE reads through MiXCR, listing each CDR3 protein once. The sample shows 70,000 or so distinct CDR3 sequences, approximately 13% of them seen only once. Sequencing was carried out using whole blood. These receptors all stem from an adult who was a healthcare worker with PCR-confirmed SARS-CoV-2 infection or an uninfected control (not recorded which).

The rearrangement links TRBV12-3 or TRBV12-4 to TRBJ2-3; D is possibly TRBD2 (7 bases). V was trimmed by 3 bases and J by 6 bases, leaving 13 bases between them. The CDR3 covers 14 residues. The CDR3 DNA reads as TGTGCCAGCAGTTTTGGGGGGGCTAAGGATACGCAGTATTTT. It specifies CASSFGGAKDTQYF.

This clonotype was counted a few times. This rearrangement joins TRBV10-1 to TRBJ1-6; D call uncertain. This CDR3 comprises 13 residues. V was pared by 0 bases and J by 9 bases, with 6 bases between. Germline CDR1 is WNHNN and CDR2 is SYGVQD (reference sequence). The DNA for the CDR3 is TGCGCCAGCAGTGAGTCGACTCGTTCACCCCTCCACTTT. Protein product: CASSESTRSPLHF.

CDR3 coding DNA: TGTGCCAGCAGCTTAGAGACGGGAAATGAAAAACTGTTTTTT. This encodes CASSLETGNEKLFF. The chain uses TRBV7-2 and TRBJ1-4; D gene ambiguous. The CDR3 is made up of 14 amino acids. Trimming removed 1 base at V and 5 bases at J, with 8 bases between. Germline CDR1 reads SGHTA; CDR2 reads FQGNSA.

This clonotype was seen repeatedly, ten times or more. The chain couples TRBV6-2 or TRBV6-3 to TRBJ2-2, with a weak D call TRBD1 (5 bases). The germline V and J ends were trimmed by 5 bases and 7 bases, with 17 bases remaining between them. The CDR3 totals 15 residues. Germline V gene lookup returns CDR1 MNHEY and CDR2 SVGEGT. The CDR3 sequence is CASSQGLLVGGELFF. In DNA, the CDR3 is TGTGCCAGCAGTCAGGGCCTGCTTGTGGGCGGGGAGCTGTTTTTT.

The sample holds a few counts of this clonotype. V and J are TRBV9 and TRBJ2-3; 9 bases map to TRBD2. After removal of 0 bases from V and 3 bases from J, the junction contained 5 bases not matched to a gene. The CDR3 spans 16 residues. Germline CDR1 SGDLS, CDR2 YYNGEE. DNA of the CDR3: TGTGCCAGCAGCGTAGATGGTAGCGGGGGAACAGATACGCAGTATTTT. Amino acid sequence: CASSVDGSGGTDTQYF.

This clonotype showed up just a few times. For the CDR3, the DNA is TGTGCCATCAGCCGGGCCCTAGATACGCAGTATTTT. Residues: CAISRALDTQYF. The chain has TRBV10-3 and TRBJ2-3; D gene ambiguous. The CDR3 loop spans 12 amino acids. V lost 6 bases, J lost 5 bases, and 9 bases lay in between. Germline assignment: CDR1 ENHRY and CDR2 SYGVKD.

This clonotype was recorded at least ten times. The chain carries TRBV28 and TRBJ1-3, with D uncertain. The CDR3 is 16 amino acids. CDR1 and CDR2 from the germline V gene are MDHEN and SYDVKM. Trimming removed 6 bases from V and 6 bases from J, with 21 bases in between. DNA for the CDR3: TGTGCCAGCAGCAACCCGGGGTGGGCACCTGAAAACACCATATATTTT. Translated: CASSNPGWAPENTIYF.

This clonotype was observed at least ten times. The chain recombines TRBV10-2 with TRBJ1-4; TRBD1 aligns across 7 bases. The CDR3 runs to 14 residues. Looked up from germline, CDR1 is WSHSY and CDR2 is SAAADI. V shed 4 bases, J shed 7 bases, and the junction held 6 bases outside the gene matches. The CDR3 nucleotides are TGCGCCAGCAGTGGAGGGGGCGCGGGTGAAAAACTGTTTTTT. It encodes CASSGGGAGEKLFF.

Many counts were recorded for this clonotype. The rearrangement uses TRBV11-2 and TRBJ2-7; tentatively, D is TRBD1 or TRBD2 (6 bases each). From germline, CDR1 is SGHAT and CDR2 FQNNGV. Trimming took off 3 bases at V and 5 bases at J, with 14 bases between the two ends. The CDR3 loop spans 14 amino acids. CDR3 nucleotides: TGTGCCAGCAGCTTCGGAGGGGGGCTGAACGAGCAGTACTTC. Protein sequence: CASSFGGGLNEQYF.

V gene TRBV15 combines with J gene TRBJ1-4; D uncertain. The germline gives CDR1 LNHNV, CDR2 YYDKDF (reference sequence). The V end lost 6 bases, the J end lost 7 bases, and 12 bases lay between the germline ends. The CDR3 sequence is 13 residues long. CDR3 sequence reads: CATRDTETEKLFF. DNA of the CDR3: TGTGCCACCAGAGACACCGAGACTGAAAAACTGTTTTTT. The full variable domain, rest sourced from reference TRBV15 and TRBJ1-4, is DAMVIQNPRYQVTQFGKPVTLSCSQTLNHNVMYWYQQKSSQAPKLLFHYYDKDFNNEADTPDNFQSRRPNTSFCFLDIRSPGLGDTAMYLCATRDTETEKLFFGSGTQLSVL.

The V call is TRBV6-2 or TRBV6-3, the J call TRBJ2-2, with D hard to call. This CDR3 contains 13 residues. Germline V gene data show CDR1 as MNHEY and CDR2 as SVGEGT. Trimming shortened V by 5 bases and J by 4 bases, and 8 bases separated the two germline ends. CDR3 DNA: TGTGCCAGCAGTCCTGGAGTCACCGGGGAGCTGTTTTTT. Its protein product is CASSPGVTGELFF.

This clonotype was seen at least ten times. This sequence joins TRBV27 and TRBJ2-5, with D uncertain. The CDR3 totals 13 residues. Trimming took 1 base from V and 4 from J, leaving 7 bases between them. In germline, CDR1 is MNHEY, CDR2 SMNVEV (reference sequence). The CDR3 DNA reads TGTGCCAGCAGTTTATATGGGTCAGAGACCCAGTACTTC. Its translation is CASSLYGSETQYF.

Ten or more counts support this clonotype. The rearrangement joins TRBV7-9 to TRBJ1-1; the D is unclear. V was pared by 6 bases and J by 3 bases, with 8 bases between. From germline, CDR1 is SEHNR and CDR2 FQNEAQ (reference sequence). This CDR3 region has 12 residues. The chain's CDR3 is CASRREDTEAFF. The CDR3 DNA is TGTGCCAGCAGACGGGAGGACACTGAAGCTTTCTTT.

This clonotype was seen repeatedly, ten times or more. The chain joins TRBV5-5 to TRBJ2-1, with 13 nucleotides matching TRBD2. CDR1 and CDR2 from the germline V gene are SGHKS and YYEKEE (reference sequence). Trimming cost V 1 base and J 5 bases; bases outside gene matches: 3. The length of the CDR3 is 16 residues. CDR3 sequence reads: CASSLRTSGRDNEQFF. DNA of the CDR3: TGTGCCAGCAGCTTGAGGACTAGCGGGAGAGACAATGAGCAGTTCTTC. The whole variable domain, filled in from reference TRBV5-5 and TRBJ2-1, reads DAGVTQSPTHLIKTRGQQVTLRCSPISGHKSVSWYQQVLGQGPQFIFQYYEKEERGRGNFPDRFSARQFPNYSSELNVNALLLGDSALYLCASSLRTSGRDNEQFFGPGTRLTVL.

Many counts were recorded for this clonotype. The limits of the CDR3 on the DNA are not certain, so only TCRdb's listed CDR3 is given. The chain recombines TRBV29-1 with TRBJ1-2. The CDR3 is 10 amino acids long, termini counted. Germline-derived CDR1 and CDR2 are SQVTM and ANQGSEA. CDR3 in amino acids: CSVADGSHTF.

The chain uses TRBV6-1 and TRBJ2-7; D may be TRBD2 (7 bases). Trimming stripped 5 bases from V and 2 bases from J, with 19 bases between. Germline-derived CDR1 and CDR2 are MNHNS and SASEGT. The CDR3 is 16 amino acids. In DNA, the CDR3 is TGTGCCAGCAGTCTCCACTACGCGGGGGCCCCCTACGAGCAGTACTTC. Residues: CASSLHYAGAPYEQYF.

At least ten counts were recorded for this clonotype. For the CDR3, the DNA is TGTGCCAGCAGTTACTCACAGGGAGAGGGGTTCTTC. This codes for CASSYSQGEGFF. This chain connects TRBV6-6 to TRBJ2-1; tentatively, D is TRBD1 (6 bases). The germline V gene has CDR1 MNHNY and CDR2 SVGAGI (reference sequence). V was clipped by 0 bases and J by 15 bases, with 12 bases between them. The CDR3 runs to 12 residues.

The chain uses TRBV12-3 or TRBV12-4 and TRBJ2-1, with D tentatively TRBD2 (5 bases). The CDR3 length is 11 residues. Trimming shortened V by 3 bases and J by 8 bases, and 5 bases separated the two germline ends. The CDR3 region is CASSFSDEQFF. The CDR3 nucleotides read TGTGCCAGCAGTTTTAGCGATGAGCAGTTCTTC.

This clonotype was recorded at least ten times. The chain recombines TRBV6-1 with TRBJ2-3; D is uncertain. Germline V CDR1 and CDR2: MNHNS, SASEGT. V lost 8 bases and J 0 bases, leaving 15 bases between the germline ends. The CDR3 spans 15 residues. The DNA of the CDR3 is TGTGCCAGCGGCGCCAGCCGCTTTAGCACAGATACGCAGTATTTT. Translating it yields CASGASRFSTDTQYF.

This clonotype came up many times. V is TRBV28 and J is TRBJ2-6; possibly TRBD2 for D (6 bases). Trimming pared 6 bases from V and 2 bases from J, leaving 17 bases between. Per germline, CDR1 MDHEN and CDR2 SYDVKM. This CDR3 is built from 17 residues. The CDR3 here is CASRLPITGAGANVLTF. The CDR3 nucleotides are TGTGCCAGCAGACTCCCCATTACGGGGGCTGGGGCCAACGTCCTGACTTTC.

DNA for the CDR3: TGCGCCAGCAGCCCGAAGGTGACCTCCGGGACTAGCGAGACCCAGTACTTC. Its translation is CASSPKVTSGTSETQYF. The chain couples TRBV5-1 to TRBJ2-5; 9 nucleotides match TRBD2. Losses at the gene ends were 4 bases for V and 5 bases for J; bases not matched to a gene: 15. Per the germline V gene, CDR1 is SGHRS and CDR2 is YFSETQ. The CDR3 covers 17 residues.

The DNA for the CDR3 is TGTGCCAGCAGTAAGAGGGATACGCAGTATTTT. Protein sequence: CASSKRDTQYF. The chain carries TRBV12-3 or TRBV12-4 and TRBJ2-3; D is unclear. Trimming cost V 5 bases and J 6 bases, with 6 bases left between them. The CDR3 length is 11 residues.

The J gene is TRBJ1-2, the V gene TRBV12-3 or TRBV12-4; TRBD1 is a possible D gene (5 bases). This CDR3 region has 13 residues. The V and J ends lost 3 bases and 2 bases respectively, with 7 bases between them. The CDR3 nucleotides are TGTGCCAGCAGTTTGGACACAAACTATGGCTACACCTTC. Residues: CASSLDTNYGYTF.

The table lists this clonotype with many counts. The V and J genes are TRBV5-5 and TRBJ2-3; the match to TRBD1 covers 9 bases. Trimming at V came to 7 bases and at J to 2 bases, leaving 5 bases not matched to a gene. The CDR3 totals 14 residues. Germline V gene sequence: CDR1 SGHKS, CDR2 YYEKEE (reference sequence). The DNA for the CDR3 is TGTGCCAGCGCATTACAGGGGGCCACAGATACGCAGTATTTT. Translated, it gives CASALQGATDTQYF. The full variable domain, its missing parts supplied by reference TRBV5-5 and TRBJ2-3, is DAGVTQSPTHLIKTRGQQVTLRCSPISGHKSVSWYQQVLGQGPQFIFQYYEKEERGRGNFPDRFSARQFPNYSSELNVNALLLGDSALYLCASALQGATDTQYFGPGTRLTVL.

V and J are TRBV2 and TRBJ1-1; weak D call: TRBD1 (6 bases). The germline gives CDR1 SNHLY, CDR2 FYNNEI. This CDR3 spans 15 amino acids. Deletions cut 5 bases from V and 3 bases from J, with 16 bases between. The CDR3 sequence is CASSFGGLRDTEAFF. In nucleotides, the CDR3 is TGTGCCAGCAGTTTTGGGGGGCTAAGAGACACTGAAGCTTTCTTT.

This clonotype appeared many times. The rearrangement joins TRBV14 to TRBJ2-7; D not certain. V gave up 1 base and J gave up 7 bases, with 14 bases separating them. Germline values: CDR1 SGHDN, CDR2 FVKESK. The CDR3 extends over 14 amino acids. The CDR3 loop is CASSQVLAAREQYF. The CDR3 DNA sequence: TGTGCCAGCAGCCAAGTACTGGCGGCTCGGGAGCAGTACTTC.

This clonotype was recorded a few times. For the CDR3, the DNA is TGTGCCAGCAGTGTCTCCGGGACAGGGGGATCAGATACGCAGTATTTT. It encodes CASSVSGTGGSDTQYF. This chain links TRBV6-4 with TRBJ2-3; 11 nucleotides match TRBD1. The germline gives CDR1 MRHNA, CDR2 SNTAGT. The CDR3 runs to 16 residues. V was pared by 4 bases and J by 4 bases, with 7 bases of the junction left unmatched.

The chain uses TRBV10-3 and TRBJ2-1; TRBD2 agrees at 11 bases. CDR3 length equals 15 residues. Trimming at V came to 0 bases and at J to 8 bases, leaving 3 bases not matched to a gene. Germline-derived CDR1 and CDR2 are ENHRY and SYGVKD. CDR3 sequence: CAISESTSGVDEQFF. CDR3 DNA: TGTGCCATCAGTGAGTCGACTAGCGGGGTGGATGAGCAGTTCTTC.

Details on this clonotype: This may be a read error, as it is one base from a much larger clone. J is TRBJ2-2 and V is TRBV5-1; 12 bases match TRBD2. Germline V lookup: CDR1 SGHRS, CDR2 YFSETQ. The trim removed 4 bases at V and 6 bases at J, leaving 7 bases unmatched. This CDR3 region has 16 residues. The CDR3, as DNA: TGCGCCAGCAGCCTCCCTAGCGGGGGGGTTCCCGGGGAGCTGTTTTTT. Its translation: CASSLPSGGVPGELFF.

This clonotype was detected many times. V is TRBV12-3 or TRBV12-4 and J is TRBJ1-2; D remains unclear. The CDR3 length is 13 residues. Trimming left V 3 bases short and J 1 base short, with 6 bases between. CDR3 in amino acids: CASSLVSNYGYTF. For the CDR3, the DNA is TGTGCCAGCAGTTTGGTCAGTAACTATGGCTACACCTTC.